This T cell receptor beta chain originates from a study of OX40 agonist ivuxolimab in advanced cancers. On the study more broadly: Prior anti-PD-1, anti-PD-L1 or anti-CTLA-4 therapy did not bar entry, and more than 35% had some.

Sequenced by immunoSEQ multiplex PCR; TCRdb stores in-frame clones only, minus some. The data show tens of thousands of clones, with 70% to 90% seen just once and about 0.26% held by the top ten. Between the trimmed V and J ends, which lost 6 bases and 2 bases, there was a span of 17 bases. CDR1 and CDR2 (germline): MNHNY, SVGAGI (reference sequence). CDR3 length: 15 amino acids. The TCR comes from an adult with an advanced solid tumor such as melanoma, head and neck, liver or kidney cancer. V gene TRBV6-6 combines with J gene TRBJ2-7, with D perhaps TRBD1 (5 bases). This material consisted of CD4+ or CD8+ T cells sorted from blood, taken in a trial of the OX40 agonist ivuxolimab. The CDR3 here is CASSSRRELPYEQYF. The CDR3, as DNA: TGTGCCAGCAGCTCCCGCAGGGAACTCCCCTACGAGCAGTACTTC.